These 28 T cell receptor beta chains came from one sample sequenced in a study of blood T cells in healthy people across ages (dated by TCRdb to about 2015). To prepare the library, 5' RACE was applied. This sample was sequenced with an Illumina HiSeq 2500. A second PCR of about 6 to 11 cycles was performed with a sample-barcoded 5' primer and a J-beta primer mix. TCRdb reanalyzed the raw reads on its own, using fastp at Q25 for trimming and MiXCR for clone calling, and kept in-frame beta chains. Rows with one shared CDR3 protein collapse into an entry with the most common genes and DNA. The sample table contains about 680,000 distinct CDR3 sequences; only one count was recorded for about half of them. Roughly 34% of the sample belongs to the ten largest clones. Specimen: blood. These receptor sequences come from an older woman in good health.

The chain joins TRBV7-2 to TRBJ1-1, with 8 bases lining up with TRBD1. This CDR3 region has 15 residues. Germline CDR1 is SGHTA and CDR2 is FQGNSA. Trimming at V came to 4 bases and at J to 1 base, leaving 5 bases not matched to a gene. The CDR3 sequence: CASSSDGTGNTEAFF. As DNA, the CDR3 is TGTGCCAGCAGCTCCGACGGGACAGGGAACACTGAAGCTTTCTTT.

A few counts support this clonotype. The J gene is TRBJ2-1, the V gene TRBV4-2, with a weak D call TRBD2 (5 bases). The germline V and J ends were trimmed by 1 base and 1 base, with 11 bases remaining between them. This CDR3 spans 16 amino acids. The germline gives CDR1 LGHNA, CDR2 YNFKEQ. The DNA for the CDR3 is TGTGCCAGCAGCCAAGCCTCGGAGCGGTCCTACAATGAGCAGTTCTTC. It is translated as CASSQASERSYNEQFF.

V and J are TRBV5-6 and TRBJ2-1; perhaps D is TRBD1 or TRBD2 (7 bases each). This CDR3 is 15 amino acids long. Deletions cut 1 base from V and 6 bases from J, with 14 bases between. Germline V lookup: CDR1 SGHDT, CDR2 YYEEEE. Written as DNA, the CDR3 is TGTGCCAGCAGCTTGCGCTCAGGGGGGGGCAATGAGCAGTTCTTC. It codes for CASSLRSGGGNEQFF.

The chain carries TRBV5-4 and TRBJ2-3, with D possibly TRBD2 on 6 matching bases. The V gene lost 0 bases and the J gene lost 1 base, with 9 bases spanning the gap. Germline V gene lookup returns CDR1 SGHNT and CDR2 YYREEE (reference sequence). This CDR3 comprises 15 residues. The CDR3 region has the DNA TGTGCCAGCAGCTTGGCCGGGACTCGCACAGATACGCAGTATTTT. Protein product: CASSLAGTRTDTQYF.

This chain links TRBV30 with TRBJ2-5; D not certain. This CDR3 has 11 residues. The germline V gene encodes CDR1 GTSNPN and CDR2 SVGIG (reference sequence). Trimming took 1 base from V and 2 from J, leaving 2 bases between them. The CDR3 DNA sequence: TGTGCCTGGAGTGGACAAGAGACCCAGTACTTC. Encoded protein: CAWSGQETQYF.

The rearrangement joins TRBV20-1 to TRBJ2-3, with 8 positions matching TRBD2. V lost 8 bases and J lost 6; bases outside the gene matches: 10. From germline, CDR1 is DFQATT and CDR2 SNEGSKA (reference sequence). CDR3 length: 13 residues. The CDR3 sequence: CSPRDGRGDTQYF. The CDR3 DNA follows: TGCAGTCCCAGGGACGGGAGGGGTGATACGCAGTATTTT.

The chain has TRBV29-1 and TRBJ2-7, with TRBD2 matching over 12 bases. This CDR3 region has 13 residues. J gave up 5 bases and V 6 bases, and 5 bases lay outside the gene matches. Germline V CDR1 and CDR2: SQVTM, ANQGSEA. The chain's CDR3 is CSVQTSGRNEQYF. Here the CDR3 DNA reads TGCAGCGTCCAGACTAGCGGGAGAAACGAGCAGTACTTC.

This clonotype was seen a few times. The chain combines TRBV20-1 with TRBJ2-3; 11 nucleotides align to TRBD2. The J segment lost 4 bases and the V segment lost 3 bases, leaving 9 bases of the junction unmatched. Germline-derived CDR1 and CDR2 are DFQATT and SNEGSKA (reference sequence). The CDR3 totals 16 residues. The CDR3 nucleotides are TGCAGTGCTAGTCCCGACGGTAGCGGGAGGGCAGATACGCAGTATTTT. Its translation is CSASPDGSGRADTQYF.

In DNA form, the CDR3 reads TGTGCCAGCAGCTTAAAAAAACTAGCGTCCTTTACCTACAATGAGCAGTTCTTC. Its protein is CASSLKKLASFTYNEQFF. V is TRBV7-6 and J is TRBJ2-1, with 7 bases identical to TRBD2. The trim removed 2 bases at V and 2 bases at J, leaving 12 bases unmatched. Germline CDR1 and CDR2: SGHVS and FNYEAQ. The CDR3 consists of 18 residues.

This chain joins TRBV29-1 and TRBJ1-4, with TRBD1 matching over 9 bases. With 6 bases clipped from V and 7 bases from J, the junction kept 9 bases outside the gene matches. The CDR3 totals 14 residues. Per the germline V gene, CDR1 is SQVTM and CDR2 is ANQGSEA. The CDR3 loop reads CSVGQGRVSEKLFF. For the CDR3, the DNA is TGCAGCGTGGGACAGGGCAGGGTTAGTGAAAAACTGTTTTTT.

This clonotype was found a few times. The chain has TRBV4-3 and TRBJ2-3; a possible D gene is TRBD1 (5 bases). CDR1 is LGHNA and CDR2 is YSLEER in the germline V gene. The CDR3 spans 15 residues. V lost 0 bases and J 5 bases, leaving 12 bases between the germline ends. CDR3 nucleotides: TGCGCCAGCAGCCAAGATAGGGGTTTCGGAGATACGCAGTATTTT. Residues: CASSQDRGFGDTQYF.

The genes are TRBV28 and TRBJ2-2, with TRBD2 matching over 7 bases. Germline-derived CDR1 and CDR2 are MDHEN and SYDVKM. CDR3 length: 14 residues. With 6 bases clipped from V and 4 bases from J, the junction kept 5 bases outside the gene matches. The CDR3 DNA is TGTGCCAGCAGGAGCGGGACCCGCACCGGGGAGCTGTTTTTT. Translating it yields CASRSGTRTGELFF.

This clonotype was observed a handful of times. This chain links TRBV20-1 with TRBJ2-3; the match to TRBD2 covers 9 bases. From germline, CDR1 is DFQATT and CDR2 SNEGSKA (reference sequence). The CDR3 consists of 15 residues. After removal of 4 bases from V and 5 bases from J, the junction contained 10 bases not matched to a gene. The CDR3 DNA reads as TGCAGTGCTAACGGTGGCCTTAGCGGGGGAGATACGCAGTATTTT. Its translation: CSANGGLSGGDTQYF.

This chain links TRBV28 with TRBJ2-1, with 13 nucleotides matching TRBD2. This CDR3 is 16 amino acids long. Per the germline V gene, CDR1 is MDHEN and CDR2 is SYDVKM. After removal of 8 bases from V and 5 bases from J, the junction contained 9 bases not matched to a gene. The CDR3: CASLLAGGPDHNEQFF. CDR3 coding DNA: TGTGCCAGCTTACTAGCGGGAGGGCCTGACCACAATGAGCAGTTCTTC.

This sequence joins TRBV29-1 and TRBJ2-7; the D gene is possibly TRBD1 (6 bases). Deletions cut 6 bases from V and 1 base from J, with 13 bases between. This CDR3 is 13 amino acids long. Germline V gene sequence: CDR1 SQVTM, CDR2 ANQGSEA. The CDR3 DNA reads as TGCAGCGTGCGACAGGACCCATCCTACGAGCAGTACTTC. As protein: CSVRQDPSYEQYF.

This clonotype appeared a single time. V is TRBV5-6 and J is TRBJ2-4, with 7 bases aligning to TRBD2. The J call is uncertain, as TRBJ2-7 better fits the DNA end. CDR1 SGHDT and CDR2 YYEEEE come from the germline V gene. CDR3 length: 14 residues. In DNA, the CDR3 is TGTGCCAGCAGCTACGGGACTAAAAGCTACGAGCAGTACTTC. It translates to CASSYGTKSYEQYF.

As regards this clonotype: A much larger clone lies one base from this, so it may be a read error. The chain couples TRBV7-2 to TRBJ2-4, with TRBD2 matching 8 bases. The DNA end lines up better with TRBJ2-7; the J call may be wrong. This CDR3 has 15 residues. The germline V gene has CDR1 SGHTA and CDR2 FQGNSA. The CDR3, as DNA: TGTGCCAGCAGCTTAGGAACGGCGGGAGGTAGCGAGCAGTACTTC. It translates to CASSLGTAGGSEQYF.

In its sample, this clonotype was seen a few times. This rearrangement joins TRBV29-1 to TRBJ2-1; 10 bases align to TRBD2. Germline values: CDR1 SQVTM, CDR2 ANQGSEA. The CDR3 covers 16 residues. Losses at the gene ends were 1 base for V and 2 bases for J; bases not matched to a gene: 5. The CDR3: CSVEGALAGAYNEQFF. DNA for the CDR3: TGCAGCGTTGAAGGTGCCCTAGCGGGAGCCTACAATGAGCAGTTCTTC.

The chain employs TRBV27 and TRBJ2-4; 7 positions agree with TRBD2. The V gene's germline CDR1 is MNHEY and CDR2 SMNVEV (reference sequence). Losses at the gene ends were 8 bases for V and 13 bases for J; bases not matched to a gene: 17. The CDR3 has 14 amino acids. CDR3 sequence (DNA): TGTGCCAGCGGTCGGGAGGCCTCTTACAATGAGCAGTACTTC. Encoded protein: CASGREASYNEQYF.

The CDR3 sequence is CASSPFGAGWEVTEAFF. As DNA, the CDR3 is TGTGCCAGCAGTCCCTTTGGGGCGGGCTGGGAGGTCACTGAAGCTTTCTTT. This chain uses TRBV7-2 with TRBJ1-1; D is perhaps TRBD1 (5 bases). Between the trimmed V and J ends, which lost 6 bases and 4 bases, there was a span of 24 bases. The germline CDR1 and CDR2 sequences are SGHTA and FQGNSA. The CDR3 runs 17 residues.

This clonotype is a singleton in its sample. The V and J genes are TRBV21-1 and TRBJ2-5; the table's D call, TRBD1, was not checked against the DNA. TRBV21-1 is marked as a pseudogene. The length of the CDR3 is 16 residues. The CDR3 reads CASSKRTRNYEETQYF. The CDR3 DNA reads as TGTGCCAGCAGCAAAAGGACAAGGAATTATGAAGAGACCCAGTACTTC.

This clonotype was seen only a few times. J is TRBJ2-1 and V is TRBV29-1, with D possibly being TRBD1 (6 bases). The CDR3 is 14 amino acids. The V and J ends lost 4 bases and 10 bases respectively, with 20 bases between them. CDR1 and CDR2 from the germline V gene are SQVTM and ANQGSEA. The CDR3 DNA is TGCAGCGTTGGACCAAGGGGTCTTGACAGGGAGCAGTTCTTC. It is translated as CSVGPRGLDREQFF.

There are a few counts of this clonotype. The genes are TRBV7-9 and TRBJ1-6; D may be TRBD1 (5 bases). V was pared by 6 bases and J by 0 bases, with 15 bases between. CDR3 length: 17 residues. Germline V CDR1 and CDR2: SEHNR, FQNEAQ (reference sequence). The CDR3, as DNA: TGTGCCAGCAGTTCCGCTCTAAGGGGCTCCTATAATTCACCCCTCCACTTT. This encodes CASSSALRGSYNSPLHF.

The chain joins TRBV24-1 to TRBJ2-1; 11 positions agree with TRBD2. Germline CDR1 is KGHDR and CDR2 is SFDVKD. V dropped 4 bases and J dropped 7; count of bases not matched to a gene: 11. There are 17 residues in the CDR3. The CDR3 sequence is CATSDPLLAGVGNEQFF. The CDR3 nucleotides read TGTGCCACCAGTGACCCACTACTAGCGGGAGTGGGTAATGAGCAGTTCTTC.

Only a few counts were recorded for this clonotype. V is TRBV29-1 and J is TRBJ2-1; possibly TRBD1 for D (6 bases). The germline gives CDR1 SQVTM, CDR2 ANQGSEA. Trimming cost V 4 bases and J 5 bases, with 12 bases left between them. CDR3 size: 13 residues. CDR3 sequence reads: CSVAHRVDNEQFF. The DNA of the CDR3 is TGCAGCGTTGCACACAGGGTCGACAATGAGCAGTTCTTC.

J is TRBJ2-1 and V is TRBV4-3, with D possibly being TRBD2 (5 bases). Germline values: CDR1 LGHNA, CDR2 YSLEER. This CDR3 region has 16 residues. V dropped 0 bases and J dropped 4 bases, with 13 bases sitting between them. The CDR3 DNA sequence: TGCGCCAGCAGCCAAGAAGCTAGCCGAATTTACAATGAGCAGTTCTTC. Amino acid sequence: CASSQEASRIYNEQFF.

The CDR3 sequence is CASSGTGALKGPSTDTQYF. In nucleotides, the CDR3 is TGTGCCAGCAGCGGTACAGGAGCTCTCAAAGGGCCCAGCACAGATACGCAGTATTTT. This chain links TRBV9 with TRBJ2-3, with a tentative D call TRBD1 (5 bases). V was clipped by 3 bases and J by 0 bases, with 23 bases between them. The CDR3 contains 19 residues. The germline V gene encodes CDR1 SGDLS and CDR2 YYNGEE.

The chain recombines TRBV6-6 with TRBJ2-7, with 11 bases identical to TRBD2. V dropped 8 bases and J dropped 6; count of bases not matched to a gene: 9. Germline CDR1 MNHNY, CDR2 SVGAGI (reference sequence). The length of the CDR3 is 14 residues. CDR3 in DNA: TGTGCCAGCGGCTTAGCGGGAGGGGGCCGCGAGCAGTACTTC. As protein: CASGLAGGGREQYF.